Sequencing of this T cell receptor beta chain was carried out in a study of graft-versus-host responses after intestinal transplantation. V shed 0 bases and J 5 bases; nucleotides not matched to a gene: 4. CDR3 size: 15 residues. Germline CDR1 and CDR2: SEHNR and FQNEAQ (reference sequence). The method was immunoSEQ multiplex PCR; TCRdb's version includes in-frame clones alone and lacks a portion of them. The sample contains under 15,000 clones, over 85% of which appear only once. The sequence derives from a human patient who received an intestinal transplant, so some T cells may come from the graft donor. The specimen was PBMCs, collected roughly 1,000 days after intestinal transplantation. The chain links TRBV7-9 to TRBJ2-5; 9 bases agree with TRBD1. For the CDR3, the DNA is TGTGCCAGCAGCTTAGCTACAGGGGGCGGGGAGACCCAGTACTTC. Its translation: CASSLATGGGETQYF.